This T cell receptor beta chain was obtained from a study of blood T cell repertoires in COVID-19. The wider study: Sites across the United States, Italy and Spain contributed samples from acute and convalescent COVID-19. Sample material is recorded as cDNA or gDNA derived from T cells, B-cell-depleted T cells, or PBMCs.

J lost 6 bases, V lost 3 bases, and 9 bases had no gene match. Per the germline V gene, CDR1 is SGDLS and CDR2 is YYNGEE. The length of the CDR3 is 15 residues. Original processing notes: Researchers report that nucleated cell counts were estimated from reference gene primer amplification. TCRdb's table, derived via immunoSEQ multiplex PCR, lists solely in-frame clones and lacks some. From that table come the V and J calls and clone size; the DNA was used to work out D and trimming. The table lists about 380,000 clones, around 85% of them singletons. The receptor comes from a woman under 30 with acute or convalescent COVID-19. Sequencing was done on a sample of peripheral blood. The genes are TRBV9 and TRBJ2-7; TRBD2 agrees at 10 bases. CDR3 nucleotide sequence: TGTGCCAGCAGCGGAGTAGCGGGAGGATTACCCGAGCAGTACTTC. Its translation is CASSGVAGGLPEQYF.